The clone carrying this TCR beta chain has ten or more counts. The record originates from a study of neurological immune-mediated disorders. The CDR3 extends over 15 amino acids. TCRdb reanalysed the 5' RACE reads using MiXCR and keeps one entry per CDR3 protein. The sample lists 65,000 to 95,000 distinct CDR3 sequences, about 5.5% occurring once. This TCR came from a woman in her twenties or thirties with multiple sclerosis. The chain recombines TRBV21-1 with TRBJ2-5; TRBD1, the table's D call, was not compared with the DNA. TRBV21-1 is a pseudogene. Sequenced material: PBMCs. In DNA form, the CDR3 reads TGTGCCAGCAGCAAAGGTCGGACAGGGCTTAAGACCCAGTACTTC. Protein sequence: CASSKGRTGLKTQYF.